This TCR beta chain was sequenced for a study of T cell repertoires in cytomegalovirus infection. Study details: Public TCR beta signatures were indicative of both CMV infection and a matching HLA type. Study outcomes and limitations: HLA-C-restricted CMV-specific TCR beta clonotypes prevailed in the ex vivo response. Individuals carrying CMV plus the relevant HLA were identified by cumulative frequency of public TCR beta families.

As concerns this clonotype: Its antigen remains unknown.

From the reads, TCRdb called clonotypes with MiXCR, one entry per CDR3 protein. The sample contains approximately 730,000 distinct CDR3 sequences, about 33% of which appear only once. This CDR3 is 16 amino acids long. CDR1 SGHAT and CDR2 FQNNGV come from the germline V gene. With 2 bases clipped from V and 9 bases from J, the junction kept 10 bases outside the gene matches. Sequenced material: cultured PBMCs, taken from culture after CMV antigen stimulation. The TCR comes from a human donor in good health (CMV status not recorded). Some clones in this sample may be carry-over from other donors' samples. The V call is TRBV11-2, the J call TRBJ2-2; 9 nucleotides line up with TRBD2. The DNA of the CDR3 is TGTGCCAGCAGCTTATCTGGGACTAGCAGATCCCGGGAGCTGTTTTTT. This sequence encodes CASSLSGTSRSRELFF.